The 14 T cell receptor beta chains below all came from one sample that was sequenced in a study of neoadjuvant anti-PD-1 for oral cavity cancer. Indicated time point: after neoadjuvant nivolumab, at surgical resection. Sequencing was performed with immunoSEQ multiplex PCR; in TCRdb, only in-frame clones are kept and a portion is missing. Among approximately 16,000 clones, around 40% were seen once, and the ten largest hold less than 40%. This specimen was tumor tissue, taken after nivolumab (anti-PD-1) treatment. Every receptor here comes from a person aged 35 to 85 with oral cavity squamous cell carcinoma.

CDR3 loop: CASSVGLRTGGSGNTIYF. The CDR3 nucleotides read TGTGCCAGCAGCGTCGGGTTGAGGACCGGAGGCTCTGGAAACACCATATATTTT. The chain couples TRBV9 to TRBJ1-3; D is unclear. The V gene lost 2 bases and the J gene lost 0 bases, with 18 bases spanning the gap. CDR1 and CDR2 from the germline V gene are SGDLS and YYNGEE. CDR3 length: 18 residues.

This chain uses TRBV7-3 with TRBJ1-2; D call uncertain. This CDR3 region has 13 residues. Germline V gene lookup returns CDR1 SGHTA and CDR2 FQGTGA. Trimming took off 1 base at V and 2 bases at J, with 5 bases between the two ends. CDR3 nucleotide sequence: TGTGCCAGCAGCTTAAGCAGAAACTATGGCTACACCTTC. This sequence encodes CASSLSRNYGYTF.

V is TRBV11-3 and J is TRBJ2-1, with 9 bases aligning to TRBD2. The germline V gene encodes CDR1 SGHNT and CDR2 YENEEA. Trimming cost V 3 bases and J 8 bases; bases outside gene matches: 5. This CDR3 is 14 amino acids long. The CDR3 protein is CASSLRGGADEQFF. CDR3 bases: TGTGCCAGCAGCTTGCGGGGGGGTGCGGATGAGCAGTTCTTC.

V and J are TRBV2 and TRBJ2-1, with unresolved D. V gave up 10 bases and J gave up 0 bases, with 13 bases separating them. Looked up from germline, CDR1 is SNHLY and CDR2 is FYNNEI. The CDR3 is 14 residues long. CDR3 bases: TGTGCCATCCCCGGGCAAAGCTCCTACAATGAGCAGTTCTTC. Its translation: CAIPGQSSYNEQFF.

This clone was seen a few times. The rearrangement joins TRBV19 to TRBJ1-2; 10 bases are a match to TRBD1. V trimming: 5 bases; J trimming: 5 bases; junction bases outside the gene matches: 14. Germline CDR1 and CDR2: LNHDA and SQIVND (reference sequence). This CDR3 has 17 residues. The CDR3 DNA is TGTGCCAGTAGTCAAACCCGTTCGACAGGGGGCCAATATGGCTACACCTTC. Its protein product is CASSQTRSTGGQYGYTF.

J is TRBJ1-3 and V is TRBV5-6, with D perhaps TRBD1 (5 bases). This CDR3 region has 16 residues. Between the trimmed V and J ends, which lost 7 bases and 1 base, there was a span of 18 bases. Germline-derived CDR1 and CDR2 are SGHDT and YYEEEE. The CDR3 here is CASWREGLTSGNTIYF. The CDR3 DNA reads TGTGCCAGCTGGAGGGAGGGACTAACTTCTGGAAACACCATATATTTT.

CDR3: CASTQGTVQETQYF. For the CDR3, the DNA is TGCGCCAGCACCCAAGGGACTGTACAAGAGACCCAGTACTTC. V usage is TRBV5-1 and J usage is TRBJ2-5, with D possibly being TRBD2 (6 bases). Per germline, CDR1 SGHRS and CDR2 YFSETQ. V was pared by 6 bases and J by 2 bases, with 14 bases between. CDR3 length equals 14 residues. The entire variable domain, with the rest obtained from reference TRBV5-1 and TRBJ2-5, is as follows: KAGVTQTPRYLIKTRGQQVTLSCSPISGHRSVSWYQQTPGQGLQFLFEYFSETQRNKGNFPGRFSGRQFSNSRSEMNVSTLELGDSALYLCASTQGTVQETQYFGPGTRLLVL.

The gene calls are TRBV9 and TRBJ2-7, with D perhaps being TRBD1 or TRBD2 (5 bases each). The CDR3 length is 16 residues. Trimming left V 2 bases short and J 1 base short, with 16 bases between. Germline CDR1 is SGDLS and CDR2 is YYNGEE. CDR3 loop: CASSVSGTGLSYEQYF. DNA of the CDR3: TGTGCCAGCAGCGTCTCCGGGACCGGACTTTCCTACGAGCAGTACTTC.

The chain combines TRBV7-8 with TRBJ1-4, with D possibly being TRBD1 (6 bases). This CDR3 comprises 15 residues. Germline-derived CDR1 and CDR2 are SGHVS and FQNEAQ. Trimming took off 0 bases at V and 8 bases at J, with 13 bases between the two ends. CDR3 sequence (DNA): TGTGCCAGCAGCTTAGCGTGGGGGGCTCGGGAAAAACTGTTTTTT. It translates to CASSLAWGAREKLFF.

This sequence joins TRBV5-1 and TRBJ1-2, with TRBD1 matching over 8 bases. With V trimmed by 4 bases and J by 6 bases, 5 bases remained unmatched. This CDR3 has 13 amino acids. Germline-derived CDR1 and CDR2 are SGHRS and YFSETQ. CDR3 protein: CASSAGTGHGYTF. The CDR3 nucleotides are TGCGCCAGCAGCGCCGGGACAGGTCATGGCTACACCTTC.

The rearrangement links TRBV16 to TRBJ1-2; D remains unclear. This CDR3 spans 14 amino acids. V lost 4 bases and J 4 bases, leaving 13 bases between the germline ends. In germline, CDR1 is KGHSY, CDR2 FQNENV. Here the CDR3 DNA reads TGTGCCAGCAGCCGAGTTGAACTATCCTATGGCTACACCTTC. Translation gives CASSRVELSYGYTF.

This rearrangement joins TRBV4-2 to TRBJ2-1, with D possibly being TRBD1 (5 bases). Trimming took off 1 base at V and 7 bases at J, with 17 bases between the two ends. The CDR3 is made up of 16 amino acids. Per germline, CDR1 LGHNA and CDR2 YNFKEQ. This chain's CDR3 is CASSQAHLGVLNEQFF. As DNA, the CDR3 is TGTGCCAGCAGCCAAGCCCACTTAGGGGTGTTAAATGAGCAGTTCTTC.

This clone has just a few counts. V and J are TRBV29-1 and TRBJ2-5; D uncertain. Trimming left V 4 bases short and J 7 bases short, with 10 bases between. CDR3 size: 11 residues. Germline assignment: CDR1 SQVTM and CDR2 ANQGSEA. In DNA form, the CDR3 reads TGCAGCGTTGGTGGCCCAGGGACCCAGTACTTC. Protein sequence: CSVGGPGTQYF.

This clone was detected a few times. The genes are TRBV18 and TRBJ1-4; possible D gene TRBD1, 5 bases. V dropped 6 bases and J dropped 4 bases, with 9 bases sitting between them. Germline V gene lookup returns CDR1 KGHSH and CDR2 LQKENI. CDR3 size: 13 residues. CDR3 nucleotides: TGTGCCAGCTCTGACAGTAATAATGAAAAACTGTTTTTT. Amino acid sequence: CASSDSNNEKLFF.